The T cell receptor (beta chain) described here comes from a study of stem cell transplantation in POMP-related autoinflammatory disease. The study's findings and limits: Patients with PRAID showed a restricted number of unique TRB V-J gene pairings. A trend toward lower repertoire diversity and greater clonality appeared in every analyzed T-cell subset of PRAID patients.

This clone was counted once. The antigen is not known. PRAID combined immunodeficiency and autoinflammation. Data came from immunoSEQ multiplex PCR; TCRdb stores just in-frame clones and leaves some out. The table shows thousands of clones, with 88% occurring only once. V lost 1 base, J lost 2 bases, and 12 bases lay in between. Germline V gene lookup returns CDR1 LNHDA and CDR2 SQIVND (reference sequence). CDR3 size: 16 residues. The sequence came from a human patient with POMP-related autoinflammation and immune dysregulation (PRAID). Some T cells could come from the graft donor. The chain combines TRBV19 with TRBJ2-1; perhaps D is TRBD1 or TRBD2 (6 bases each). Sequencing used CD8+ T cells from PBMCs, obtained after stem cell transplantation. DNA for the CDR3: TGTGCCAGTAGTATAGCGGGGGCGAACCCCTACAATGAGCAGTTCTTC. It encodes CASSIAGANPYNEQFF. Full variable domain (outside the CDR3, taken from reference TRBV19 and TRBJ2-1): DGGITQSPKYLFRKEGQNVTLSCEQNLNHDAMYWYRQDPGQGLRLIYYSQIVNDFQKGDIAEGYSVSREKKESFPLTVTSAQKNPTAFYLCASSIAGANPYNEQFFGPGTRLTVL.